The rows below give T cell receptor beta chains drawn from one sample of a study of OX40 agonist ivuxolimab in advanced cancers. Sequencing was performed with immunoSEQ multiplex PCR; in TCRdb, only in-frame clones are kept and a portion is missing. The data contain about 77,000 clones, around 86% of them singletons. The sample in question was CD4+ or CD8+ T cells sorted from blood, obtained in a trial of the OX40 agonist ivuxolimab. These receptor sequences come from an adult with an advanced solid tumor such as melanoma, head and neck, liver or kidney cancer. Both conserved end residues are part of each CDR3. The D gene is left open where the match is weak. Clone sizes are given selectively: once, few, many, or a class where the clone is expanded.

CDR3aa	CDR3nt	v_gene	d_gene	abundance	j_gene
CASSLRGPAEAFF	TGCGCCAGCAGCTTGAGGGGGCCGGCTGAAGCTTTCTTT	TRBV5-1	TRBD1	once	TRBJ1-1
CASSPPSLTGGGETQYF	TGTGCCAGCAGCCCCCCCAGCCTCACGGGGGGCGGGGAGACCCAGTACTTC	TRBV7-9	-	-	TRBJ2-5
CASSVAGDRGQPQHF	TGTGCCAGCAGCGTAGCAGGGGATCGTGGTCAGCCCCAGCATTTT	TRBV9	-	-	TRBJ1-5
CASSQWRGGNTDTQYF	TGTGCCAGCAGCCAGTGGCGGGGGGGGAACACAGATACGCAGTATTTT	TRBV14	TRBD2	few	TRBJ2-3
CASSYDRDTDTQYF	TGTGCCAGCAGCTACGACAGGGACACAGATACGCAGTATTTT	TRBV7-9	TRBD1	-	TRBJ2-3
CASRFDTEAFF	TGTGCCAGCAGGTTCGACACTGAAGCTTTCTTT	TRBV2	-	-	TRBJ1-1
CASSLIDRARGETQYF	TGCGCCAGCAGCTTAATAGACAGGGCCCGGGGGGAGACCCAGTACTTC	TRBV5-1	-	-	TRBJ2-5
CASSATSGVRGNEQFF	TGTGCCAGCAGTGCAACTAGCGGGGTTAGGGGCAATGAGCAGTTCTTC	TRBV6-1	TRBD2	-	TRBJ2-1
CAISGLNYGYTF	TGTGCCATCAGTGGGCTTAACTATGGCTACACCTTC	TRBV10-3	-	-	TRBJ1-2
CASRSGGQANEKLFF	TGCGCCAGCAGAAGTGGGGGGCAGGCTAATGAAAAACTGTTTTTT	TRBV5-1	-	-	TRBJ1-4
CASTFEPRDSPLHF	TGTGCCAGCACCTTCGAGCCTAGAGATTCACCCCTCCACTTT	TRBV6-6	-	-	TRBJ1-6
CASSIYPNTEAFF	TGTGCCAGTAGTATATACCCGAACACTGAAGCTTTCTTT	TRBV19	-	-	TRBJ1-1
CASSSGLADFYNEQFF	TGTGCCAGCAGCTCCGGACTAGCAGATTTCTACAATGAGCAGTTCTTC	TRBV5-6	TRBD2	-	TRBJ2-1
CASSAGTGAVITEAFF	TGTGCCAGCAGCGCTGGGACAGGGGCTGTAATCACTGAAGCTTTCTTT	TRBV7-9	TRBD1	-	TRBJ1-1
CASSALGRDTEQFF	TGTGCCAGCAGCGCCCTGGGGCGGGACACTGAGCAGTTCTTC	TRBV5-4	-	-	TRBJ2-1
CSVAMRLGYEQYF	TGCAGCGTTGCTATGCGACTAGGCTACGAGCAGTACTTC	TRBV29-1	-	-	TRBJ2-7
CASSWTGGSDEQYF	TGTGCCAGCAGCTGGACGGGGGGAAGCGACGAGCAGTACTTC	TRBV11-3	TRBD2	-	TRBJ2-7
CASSGYPGDSYEQYF	TGTGCCAGCAGCGGATATCCGGGGGACTCCTACGAGCAGTACTTC	TRBV5-4	-	-	TRBJ2-7
CASTYQENSPLHF	TGTGCCAGCACGTACCAGGAAAATTCACCCCTCCACTTT	TRBV6-5	-	-	TRBJ1-6
CASSVGSSYNEQFF	TGTGCCAGCAGCGTAGGTAGCTCCTACAATGAGCAGTTCTTC	TRBV9	-	-	TRBJ2-1
CASSQEPSGSTDTQYF	TGTGCCAGCAGCCAAGAGCCTAGCGGGAGCACAGATACGCAGTATTTT	TRBV4-2	TRBD2	-	TRBJ2-3
CASSPADRDRYEQYF	TGTGCCAGCAGTCCCGCGGACAGGGATAGATACGAGCAGTACTTC	TRBV28	TRBD1	-	TRBJ2-7
CASSIGRTGELFF	TGTGCCAGTAGTATAGGTCGTACCGGGGAGCTGTTTTTT	TRBV19	-	-	TRBJ2-2
CARTGQGQSRQETQYF	TGTGCCCGGACTGGACAGGGTCAGAGTCGCCAAGAGACCCAGTACTTC	TRBV30	TRBD1	-	TRBJ2-5
CASSFGGAANTEAFF	TGTGCCAGCAGCTTTGGCGGGGCGGCCAACACTGAAGCTTTCTTT	TRBV11-1	-	-	TRBJ1-1
CASSAGGQAHEAFF	TGCGCCAGCAGCGCCGGGGGACAGGCCCATGAAGCTTTCTTT	TRBV5-1	TRBD1	-	TRBJ1-1
CASSLDAGGNQPQHF	TGCGCCAGCAGCTTGGATGCGGGAGGCAATCAGCCCCAGCATTTT	TRBV5-1	-	-	TRBJ1-5
CASSSDSREQFF	TGTGCCAGCAGTTCGGACAGCCGTGAGCAGTTCTTC	TRBV7-3	-	once	TRBJ2-1
CAGDSRDLRGYTF	TGTGCCGGGGATTCCAGGGATTTACGTGGCTACACCTTC	TRBV6-1	-	-	TRBJ1-2
CASSILNQPQHF	TGTGCCAGTAGTATCCTTAACCAGCCCCAGCATTTT	TRBV19	-	-	TRBJ1-5
CASSLASRGTGELFF	TGCGCCAGCAGCTTGGCGTCCCGGGGCACCGGGGAGCTGTTTTTT	TRBV5-1	-	-	TRBJ2-2
CASSLIRAGYSDTQYF	TGTGCCAGCAGCTTGATTCGGGCAGGGTATTCAGATACGCAGTATTTT	TRBV5-6	-	-	TRBJ2-3
CASSESGRRRWTEAFF	TGCGCCAGCAGTGAGTCCGGCCGACGGAGGTGGACTGAAGCTTTCTTT	TRBV10-1	-	-	TRBJ1-1
CASSRDRFREQYF	TGTGCCAGCAGCCGAGACAGGTTTCGCGAGCAGTACTTC	TRBV7-8	-	-	TRBJ2-7
CASSQGDRLNYGYTF	TGCGCCAGCAGCCAAGGGGACAGGTTGAACTATGGCTACACCTTC	TRBV4-3	TRBD1	-	TRBJ1-2
CASSSTGEDTQYF	TGTGCCAGCAGCTCAACAGGGGAAGATACGCAGTATTTT	TRBV5-6	TRBD1	-	TRBJ2-3
CASSHGQRDPTNEKLFF	TGTGCCAGCAGCCACGGACAGAGGGACCCGACTAATGAAAAACTGTTTTTT	TRBV11-1	-	-	TRBJ1-4
CASSLGAAGGPKATDTQYF	TGTGCCAGCAGCTTAGGGGCAGCGGGAGGACCTAAGGCGACAGATACGCAGTATTTT	TRBV7-2	TRBD2	once	TRBJ2-3
CASSYPSGRGYNEQFF	TGTGCCAGCAGTTACCCGAGCGGGAGGGGGTACAATGAGCAGTTCTTC	TRBV6-5	TRBD2	-	TRBJ2-1
CASSPGEWNEQFF	TGTGCCAGCTCACCGGGGGAGTGGAATGAGCAGTTCTTC	TRBV18	-	-	TRBJ2-1
CAWSVVDRIEQFF	TGTGCCTGGAGTGTCGTCGATCGCATTGAGCAGTTCTTC	TRBV30	-	once	TRBJ2-1
CAWSVYSATSNQPQHF	TGTGCCTGGAGTGTCTATTCAGCGACTAGCAATCAGCCCCAGCATTTT	TRBV30	-	-	TRBJ1-5
CASGPLGGEKLFF	TGTGCCAGCGGACCTCTGGGAGGGGAAAAACTGTTTTTT	TRBV6-1	-	once	TRBJ1-4
CASRQELPYEQYF	TGTGCCAGCAGGCAGGAACTACCCTACGAGCAGTACTTC	TRBV27	-	-	TRBJ2-7
CASSQDRGGPVINIQYF	TGCGCCAGCAGCCAAGATAGAGGGGGGCCCGTTATAAACATTCAGTACTTC	TRBV4-1	-	-	TRBJ2-4
CASSFGARGLSGANVLTF	TGTGCCAGCAGCTTTGGCGCCAGGGGGCTTTCTGGGGCCAACGTCCTGACTTTC	TRBV7-3	TRBD1	-	TRBJ2-6
CASSPPWSNTGELFF	TGTGCCAGCAGCCCCCCATGGTCAAACACCGGGGAGCTGTTTTTT	TRBV7-8	-	-	TRBJ2-2
CASSQRSLGEKLFF	TGCGCCAGCAGCCAAAGGAGTTTAGGGGAAAAACTGTTTTTT	TRBV4-1	-	-	TRBJ1-4
CASSFQPRQGRTEAFF	TGTGCCAGCAGCTTTCAGCCCCGACAGGGGCGGACTGAAGCTTTCTTT	TRBV11-1	TRBD1	-	TRBJ1-1
CAWSVARGHEQYF	TGTGCCTGGAGTGTAGCCAGGGGGCACGAGCAGTACTTC	TRBV30	TRBD1	-	TRBJ2-7
CAISGPRGGANTGELFF	TGTGCCATCAGTGGGCCCAGGGGGGGCGCGAACACCGGGGAGCTGTTTTTT	TRBV10-3	-	-	TRBJ2-2
CAWSRGGYEQYF	TGTGCCTGGAGTAGGGGGGGTTACGAGCAGTACTTC	TRBV30	-	-	TRBJ2-7
CAISEGGGRTEAFF	TGTGCCATCAGTGAGGGGGGGGGCCGGACTGAAGCTTTCTTT	TRBV10-3	-	-	TRBJ1-1
CASSPEETQYF	TGTGCCAGCAGCCCCGAGGAGACCCAGTACTTC	TRBV2	-	-	TRBJ2-5
CASSPPGTRGEQFF	TGTGCCAGCAGCCCCCCCGGGACTAGGGGTGAGCAGTTCTTC	TRBV28	TRBD2	-	TRBJ2-1
CASSDGQGVTDTQYF	TGTGCCAGCAGTGACGGACAGGGGGTCACAGATACGCAGTATTTT	TRBV6-1	TRBD1	-	TRBJ2-3
CASSPGTGPYEQYF	TGTGCCAGCAGCCCCGGGACAGGGCCCTACGAGCAGTACTTC	TRBV7-3	TRBD1	-	TRBJ2-7
CASSQRVERNTEAFF	TGCGCCAGCAGCCAAAGGGTCGAGAGGAACACTGAAGCTTTCTTT	TRBV4-1	-	-	TRBJ1-1
CASSRDRGGNEQFF	TGCGCCAGCAGCCGAGACAGAGGTGGGAATGAGCAGTTCTTC	TRBV4-3	-	-	TRBJ2-1
CASSLVTYDGGYTF	TGTGCCAGCAGCTTAGTCACGTACGACGGTGGCTACACCTTC	TRBV7-8	-	-	TRBJ1-2